This T cell receptor beta chain was sequenced in a study of cytomegalovirus exposure and HLA in healthy donors. Study-wide points: Highest at DRB1 and lowest at HLA-C, TCR association rates differed among HLA loci in a later analysis.

About this clone: Antigen unknown.

The study ran its PCR with 60 Vbeta and 13 Jbeta primers. Generated by immunoSEQ multiplex PCR, the TCRdb table keeps only in-frame clones and is missing some. The profile shows over 150,000 clones, around 81% of them singletons. Whereas donors were nominally healthy upon sampling, unrecorded immune exposures were probable. The CDR3 has 19 amino acids. Germline V CDR1 and CDR2: LNHDA, SQIVND (reference sequence). The ends lost 1 base at V and 5 bases at J; junction bases unmatched: 10. The sample consisted of PBMCs. This chain uses TRBV19 with TRBJ2-3; TRBD2 matches at 15 bases. This clonotype was sampled from a woman in her 40s in good health and CMV-seropositive. Here the CDR3 reads CASSIAPPGLAGGGDTQYF. CDR3 nucleotides: TGTGCCAGTAGTATAGCCCCCCCAGGACTAGCGGGGGGGGGAGATACGCAGTATTTT.